What follows are 19 T cell receptor beta chains derived from one specimen sequenced in a study of metastatic and nonmetastatic thyroid tumors (dated by TCRdb to 2018 to 2021). The library was built by means of PCR. TCRdb names Illumina HiSeq 4000 as the instrument used. TCRdb itself trimmed the public reads at Q25 with fastp, ran MiXCR and retained productive beta chains. This sample gives about 27,000 clones in total; roughly 17% of them show up just once. The leading ten clones occupy approximately 6.2% of the sample. Before undergoing thyroid surgery, none of the patients had been given any kind of treatment. The sequenced sample consisted of blood. These receptor sequences come from a male donor with papillary thyroid cancer or a benign thyroid nodule (not recorded which). Some clones in this sample may be carry-over from other donors' samples.

The J gene is TRBJ2-5, the V gene TRBV7-2; D unresolved. The CDR3 totals 15 residues. Germline-derived CDR1 and CDR2 are SGHTA and FQGNSA. V lost 1 base, J lost 3 bases, and 12 bases lay in between. The CDR3 is CASSLGVGGEETQYF. Here the CDR3 DNA reads TGTGCCAGCAGCTTAGGGGTCGGTGGGGAAGAGACCCAGTACTTC.

This clone was found a few times. This chain uses TRBV28 with TRBJ2-7; 11 bases align to TRBD2. Germline assignment: CDR1 MDHEN and CDR2 SYDVKM. J lost 3 bases, V lost 9 bases, and 1 base had no gene match. This CDR3 comprises 12 residues. CDR3 sequence (DNA): TGTGCCAGTGGACTAGCGGGCTACGAGCAGTACTTC. It translates to CASGLAGYEQYF.

This clone was seen at least ten times. V and J are TRBV19 and TRBJ2-7; perhaps D is TRBD1 or TRBD2 (6 bases each). This CDR3 has 15 amino acids. Germline loops: CDR1 LNHDA, CDR2 SQIVND (reference sequence). The ends were cut back, 4 bases at V and 6 bases at J, with 19 bases in the middle. As DNA, the CDR3 is TGTGCCAGTAGTAGGGAGGACAGACTCTCGGGCGAGCAGTACTTC. It codes for CASSREDRLSGEQYF.

This clone was seen ten or more times. V gene TRBV6-1 combines with J gene TRBJ2-7; 9 bases map to TRBD2. Germline lookup yields CDR1 MNHNS and CDR2 SASEGT. The CDR3 runs to 17 residues. Trimming cost V 6 bases and J 2 bases; bases outside gene matches: 14. The CDR3 here is CASRVSAIAGETYEQYF. The CDR3 region has the DNA TGTGCCAGCAGGGTCAGCGCCATAGCGGGAGAGACCTACGAGCAGTACTTC.

In this sample, this clone turned up a few times. V is TRBV6-5 and J is TRBJ2-7, with D perhaps matching TRBD2 (5 bases). Trimming took off 2 bases at V and 5 bases at J, with 13 bases between the two ends. Per germline, CDR1 MNHEY and CDR2 SVGAGI. The CDR3 sequence is 14 residues long. DNA of the CDR3: TGTGCCAGCAGTTACCGGGAATGGAGTGACGAGCAGTACTTC. Its translation: CASSYREWSDEQYF.

This clone was found many times. The chain has TRBV18 and TRBJ1-3; D unresolved. The length of the CDR3 is 15 residues. CDR1 is KGHSH, CDR2 LQKENI, per germline. Trimming stripped 6 bases from V and 0 bases from J, with 12 bases between. The CDR3 is CASSPDGYSGNTIYF. For the CDR3, the DNA is TGTGCCAGCTCTCCCGACGGTTACTCTGGAAACACCATATATTTT.

The chain employs TRBV3-1 and TRBJ1-4; no clear D. CDR1 and CDR2 (germline): LGHDT, YNNKEL (reference sequence). The CDR3 has 12 residues. V shed 5 bases and J shed 4 bases, with 5 bases lying between them. CDR3 nucleotides: TGTGCCAGCAGCAATTATAATGAAAAACTGTTTTTT. Translated, it gives CASSNYNEKLFF.

This clone was found many times. The CDR3 protein is CSARGSRDRDRRGLAKNIQYF. The CDR3 DNA reads TGCAGTGCTAGAGGCTCCAGAGACCGGGACAGGAGGGGACTAGCCAAAAACATTCAGTACTTC. The chain employs TRBV20-1 and TRBJ2-4; TRBD1 aligns across 8 bases. CDR1 and CDR2 (germline): DFQATT, SNEGSKA (reference sequence). The CDR3 covers 21 residues. V shed 1 base, J shed 0 bases, and the junction held 20 bases outside the gene matches.

There are many counts of this clone. The chain combines TRBV7-9 with TRBJ1-1; D remains unclear. The V end lost 5 bases, the J end lost 6 bases, and 7 bases lay between the germline ends. In germline, CDR1 is SEHNR, CDR2 FQNEAQ (reference sequence). This CDR3 has 11 residues. The CDR3, as DNA: TGTGCCAGCAGCCTGTTGTCTGAAGCTTTCTTT. Amino acid sequence: CASSLLSEAFF. The whole variable domain, remainder taken from reference TRBV7-9 and TRBJ1-1, is DTGVSQNPRHKITKRGQNVTFRCDPISEHNRLYWYRQTLGQGPEFLTYFQNEAQLEKSRLLSDRFSAERPKGSFSTLEIQRTEQGDSAMYLCASSLLSEAFFGQGTRLTVV.

This clone has at least ten counts. The gene calls are TRBV6-2 or TRBV6-3 and TRBJ2-1, with a tentative D call TRBD2 (5 bases). Trimming left V 6 bases short and J 0 bases short, with 12 bases between. Germline lookup yields CDR1 MNHEY and CDR2 SVGEGT. CDR3 size: 15 residues. CDR3 DNA sequence: TGTGCCAGCAGGTCCCAGCGGCTCTCCTACAATGAGCAGTTCTTC. It encodes CASRSQRLSYNEQFF.

This clone was picked up many times. The rearrangement joins TRBV28 to TRBJ1-1; D is unresolved. V lost 6 bases, J lost 3 bases, and 8 bases lay in between. The CDR3 has 12 amino acids. CDR1 is MDHEN, CDR2 SYDVKM, per germline. The DNA of the CDR3 is TGTGCCAGCAGCCCGGAATACACTGAAGCTTTCTTT. It encodes CASSPEYTEAFF.

The gene calls are TRBV20-1 and TRBJ2-2; 8 bases align to TRBD1. From germline, CDR1 is DFQATT and CDR2 SNEGSKA (reference sequence). There are 14 residues in the CDR3. J lost 1 base, V lost 4 bases, and 2 bases had no gene match. CDR3 sequence: CSAKGQGNTGELFF. In DNA, the CDR3 is TGCAGTGCTAAAGGACAGGGGAACACCGGGGAGCTGTTTTTT.

Many counts were recorded for this clone. The V and J genes are TRBV2 and TRBJ1-5; a possible D gene is TRBD1 (5 bases). This CDR3 spans 17 amino acids. Germline CDR1 is SNHLY and CDR2 is FYNNEI. The V and J ends lost 4 bases and 2 bases respectively, with 18 bases between them. CDR3 loop: CASSGRVQGRGNQPQHF. CDR3 DNA sequence: TGTGCCAGCAGTGGAAGGGTCCAGGGAAGGGGCAATCAGCCCCAGCATTTT. The full variable domain, with the rest looked up from reference TRBV2 and TRBJ1-5, is EPEVTQTPSHQVTQMGQEVILRCVPISNHLYFYWYRQILGQKVEFLVSFYNNEISEKSEIFDDQFSVERPDGSNFTLKIRSTKLEDSAMYFCASSGRVQGRGNQPQHFGDGTRLSIL.

V is TRBV7-3 and J is TRBJ1-2, with unresolved D. CDR1 is SGHTA, CDR2 FQGTGA, per germline. The V end lost 5 bases, the J end lost 5 bases, and 15 bases lay between the germline ends. This CDR3 has 14 residues. The CDR3 spells CASSQDGGGYGYTF. Written as DNA, the CDR3 is TGTGCCAGCAGCCAAGATGGTGGCGGTTATGGCTACACCTTC. Variable domain in full (rest from reference TRBV7-3 and TRBJ1-2): GAGVSQTPSNKVTEKGKYVELRCDPISGHTALYWYRQSLGQGPEFLIYFQGTGAADDSGLPNDRFFAVRPEGSVSTLKIQRTERGDSAVYLCASSQDGGGYGYTFGSGTRLTVV.

This clone has ten or more counts. Given the absence of the conserved phenylalanine or tryptophan at the CDR3 end, a read error is likely. It is unclear where the CDR3 begins or ends on the DNA, so no DNA is shown, and the CDR3 is as TCRdb lists it. Other nucleotide sequences in the sample specify the same CDR3. The chain recombines TRBV2 with TRBJ2-1; the D call in the table, TRBD2, was not verified against the DNA. From its first to its last residue, the CDR3 has 12 amino acids. Germline V gives CDR1 SNHLY, CDR2 FYNNEI. CDR3: CASSEGAGALVV.

This clone was detected ten times or more. The J gene is TRBJ1-1, the V gene TRBV18, with D perhaps TRBD1 (6 bases). The CDR3 covers 14 residues. CDR1 and CDR2 (germline): KGHSH, LQKENI. V lost 3 bases to trimming and J lost 4 bases, with 12 bases between them. CDR3 sequence (DNA): TGTGCCAGCTCACCCATGGGGGGCGGCACTGAAGCTTTCTTT. Translating it yields CASSPMGGGTEAFF.

The chain joins TRBV11-1 to TRBJ2-3; D unresolved. Per germline, CDR1 SGHAT and CDR2 FQDESV (reference sequence). Trimming pared 0 bases from V and 2 bases from J, leaving 24 bases between. CDR3 length equals 20 residues. The CDR3 loop reads CASSLAVPLRSLGDTDTQYF. DNA of the CDR3: TGTGCCAGCAGCTTAGCGGTCCCTCTGAGGAGCCTAGGCGACACAGATACGCAGTATTTT.

This clone has ten or more counts. This sequence joins TRBV15 and TRBJ2-7, with a tentative D call TRBD2 (5 bases). In germline, CDR1 is LNHNV, CDR2 YYDKDF (reference sequence). CDR3 size: 16 residues. Trimming took off 3 bases at V and 7 bases at J, with 22 bases between the two ends. As DNA, the CDR3 is TGTGCCACCAGCAGGGTCACCCAAGCACTATCGGGAGAGCAGTACTTC. This translates into CATSRVTQALSGEQYF.

This chain uses TRBV20-1 with TRBJ2-7; 7 nucleotides agree with TRBD2. V shed 0 bases, J shed 7 bases, and the junction held 9 bases outside the gene matches. Germline values: CDR1 DFQATT, CDR2 SNEGSKA (reference sequence). The CDR3 contains 14 residues. CDR3 sequence: CSARDGAGKLEQYF. The CDR3 DNA reads TGCAGTGCTAGAGATGGAGCGGGAAAGTTGGAGCAGTACTTC.